This TCR beta chain was obtained from a study of CD8 T cells in ankylosing spondylitis. The CDR3 runs to 12 residues. Germline V gives CDR1 PRHDT, CDR2 FYEKMQ (reference sequence). The V and J ends lost 10 bases and 2 bases, in that order; junction bases with no gene match: 4. TCRdb re-derived calls from the 5' RACE reads in MiXCR, one entry per CDR3 protein. The sample includes 240,000 or so distinct CDR3 sequences, over 8.5% seen only once; the top ten take under 7%. This clonotype was found many times. Antigen unknown. Study-level results: As for the disease-linked clones, they showed a CD8+ phenotype and occurred at relatively low frequencies in peripheral blood. Disease-linked clones were reportedly significantly enriched in matched ankylosing spondylitis synovial fluid.

This chain connects TRBV13 to TRBJ1-2, with 7 bases lining up with TRBD1. Sequencing used blood, either unsorted or a sorted T cell fraction (not recorded which). This receptor was taken from a male donor with ankylosing spondylitis or in good health (not recorded which). The chain's CDR3 is CATTQGNYGYTF. CDR3 nucleotide sequence: TGTGCCACAACACAGGGGAACTATGGCTACACCTTC.